Listed below are T cell receptor beta chains from one sample, sequenced in a study of beta chain features in type 1 diabetes. Measured with immunoSEQ multiplex PCR; TCRdb has only the in-frame clones, and not every one. The data contain about 450,000 clones, 11% of them singletons. The sequenced material came from naive CD4+ T cells from blood. The receptors originated from a woman aged 18-29 years in good health. The CDR3 runs from the conserved cysteine through the conserved F or W. A D gene is named only where the DNA matches it firmly. Some rows have no size entry. The others give once, few or many, or a class for an expanded clone.

size,V,J,D,DNA,CDR3
-,TRBV9,TRBJ2-5,-,TGTGCCAGCAGTCCGAGCGGACGCCAAGAGACCCAGTACTTC,CASSPSGRQETQYF
-,TRBV5-1,TRBJ2-5,TRBD2,TGCGCCAGCAGCCACCGGACTAGCGGGGGGGTAACTGGAGAGACCCAGTACTTC,CASSHRTSGGVTGETQYF
-,TRBV28,TRBJ2-2,-,TGTGCCAGCAGCACAGCGGTCGGGGAGCTGTTTTTT,CASSTAVGELFF
few,TRBV29-1,TRBJ1-2,-,TGCAGCGTAACAGGGACCTTCATATCCTATGGCTACACCTTC,CSVTGTFISYGYTF
-,TRBV4-2,TRBJ2-1,TRBD2,TGTGCCAGCAGCCCAGCTGGGCGGACTAGCGGGAGCAATGAGCAGTTCTTC,CASSPAGRTSGSNEQFF
few,TRBV5-4,TRBJ2-5,-,TGTGCCAGCAGCCGGCCGGGGCTAGCAACTCTCGGGGAGACCCAGTACTTC,CASSRPGLATLGETQYF
-,TRBV4-2,TRBJ2-5,TRBD2,TGTGCCAGCAGCCAAGAGCCTAGCGGAAGCCAAGAGACCCAGTACTTC,CASSQEPSGSQETQYF
-,TRBV10-3,TRBJ1-2,-,TGTGCCATCAGTGAGCCCGGGACGGCTTACTATGGCTACACCTTC,CAISEPGTAYYGYTF
-,TRBV7-3,TRBJ1-2,-,TGTGCCAGCAGCTTAACTGGCAATGGCTACACCTTC,CASSLTGNGYTF
-,TRBV7-2,TRBJ2-7,TRBD1,TGTGCCAGCAGCTTAATGGGACAGGGAAAAGCCTACGAGCAGTACTTC,CASSLMGQGKAYEQYF
few,TRBV30,TRBJ2-5,TRBD1,TGTGCCTGTCCCGCGTTACAGGGGGGTGAGACCCAGTACTTC,CACPALQGGETQYF
few,TRBV12-5,TRBJ2-1,TRBD2,TGTGCTAGTGGAGGACTAGCGGCCTACAATGAGCAGTTCTTC,CASGGLAAYNEQFF
-,TRBV21-1,TRBJ2-3,-,TGTGCCAGCAGCTCAATAAGCGGGGGGGCCGGAGATACGCAGTATTTT,CASSSISGGAGDTQYF